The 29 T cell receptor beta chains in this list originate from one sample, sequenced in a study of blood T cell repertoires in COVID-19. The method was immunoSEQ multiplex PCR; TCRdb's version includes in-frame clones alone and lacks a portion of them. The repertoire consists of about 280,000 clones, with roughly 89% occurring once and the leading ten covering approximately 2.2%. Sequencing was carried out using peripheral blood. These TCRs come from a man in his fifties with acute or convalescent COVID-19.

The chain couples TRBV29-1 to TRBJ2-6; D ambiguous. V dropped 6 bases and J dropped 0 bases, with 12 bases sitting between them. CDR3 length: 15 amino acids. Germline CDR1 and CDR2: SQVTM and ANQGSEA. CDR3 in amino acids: CSVASPGSGANVLTF. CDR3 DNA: TGCAGCGTCGCTTCGCCAGGCTCTGGGGCCAACGTCCTGACTTTC. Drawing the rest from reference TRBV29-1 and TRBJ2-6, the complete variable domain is SAVISQKPSRDICQRGTSLTIQCQVDSQVTMMFWYRQQPGQSLTLIATANQGSEATYESGFVIDKFPISRPNLTFSTLTVSNMSPEDSSIYLCSVASPGSGANVLTFGAGSRLTVL.

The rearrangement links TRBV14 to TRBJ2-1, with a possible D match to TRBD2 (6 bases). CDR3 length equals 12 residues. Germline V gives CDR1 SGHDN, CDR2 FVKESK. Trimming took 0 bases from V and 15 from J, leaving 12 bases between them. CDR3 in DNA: TGTGCCAGCAGCCAAGAAACTAGCCCCCCGTTCTTC. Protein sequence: CASSQETSPPFF.

The CDR3 coding sequence is TGTGCCAGCAGCTACTCAACAGGGACCCCAGCCGGGGAGCTGTTTTTT. This translates into CASSYSTGTPAGELFF. The chain carries TRBV4-2 and TRBJ2-2; D possibly corresponds to TRBD1 (6 bases). The CDR3 is 16 residues long. The V gene lost 5 bases and the J gene lost 6 bases, with 19 bases spanning the gap. Germline assignment: CDR1 LGHNA and CDR2 YNFKEQ.

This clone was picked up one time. CDR3 sequence (DNA): TGTGCCAGCAGCGAGGGGGTAGGCACCGGTAGATCCTACGAGCAGTACTTC. Encoded protein: CASSEGVGTGRSYEQYF. J is TRBJ2-7 and V is TRBV21-1; the table's D call TRBD1 went unverified against the DNA. TRBV21-1 is labeled a pseudogene. The CDR3 spans 17 residues.

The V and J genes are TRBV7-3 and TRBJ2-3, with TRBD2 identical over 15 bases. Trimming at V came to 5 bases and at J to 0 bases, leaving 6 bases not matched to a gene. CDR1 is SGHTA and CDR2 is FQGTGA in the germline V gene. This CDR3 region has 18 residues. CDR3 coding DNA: TGTGCCAGCAGCCCGCGGACTAGCGGGGGGGCTAGCACAGATACGCAGTATTTT. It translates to CASSPRTSGGASTDTQYF.

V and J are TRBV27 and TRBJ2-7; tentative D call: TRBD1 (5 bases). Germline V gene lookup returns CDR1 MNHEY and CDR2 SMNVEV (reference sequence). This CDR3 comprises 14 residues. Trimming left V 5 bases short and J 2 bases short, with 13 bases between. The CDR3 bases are TGTGCCAGCAGTACACGGACACCCCCCTACGAGCAGTACTTC. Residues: CASSTRTPPYEQYF.

CDR3 DNA sequence: TGTGCCAGCACCTCTGGGGCGAGCTACACCTTC. Its protein product is CASTSGASYTF. The V call is TRBV2, the J call TRBJ1-2, with TRBD1 as a possible D gene (5 bases). Looked up from germline, CDR1 is SNHLY and CDR2 is FYNNEI. Trimming removed 7 bases from V and 9 bases from J, with 12 bases in between. The CDR3 runs 11 residues.

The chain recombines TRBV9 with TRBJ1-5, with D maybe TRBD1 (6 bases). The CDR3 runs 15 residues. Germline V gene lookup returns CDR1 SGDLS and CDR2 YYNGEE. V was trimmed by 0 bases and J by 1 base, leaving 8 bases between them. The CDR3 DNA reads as TGTGCCAGCAGCGTAGCGGGGGGCAGCAATCAGCCCCAGCATTTT. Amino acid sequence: CASSVAGGSNQPQHF.

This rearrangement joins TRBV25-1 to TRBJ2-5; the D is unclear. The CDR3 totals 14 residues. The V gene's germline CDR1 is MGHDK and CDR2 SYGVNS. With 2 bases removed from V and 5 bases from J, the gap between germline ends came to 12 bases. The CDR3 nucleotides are TGTGCCAGCAGTGAACATGGTTGGGCCGAGACCCAGTACTTC. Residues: CASSEHGWAETQYF. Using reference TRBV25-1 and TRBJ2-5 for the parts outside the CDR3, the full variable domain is EADIYQTPRYLVIGTGKKITLECSQTMGHDKMYWYQQDPGMELHLIHYSYGVNSTEKGDLSSESTVSRIRTEHFPLTLESARPSHTSQYLCASSEHGWAETQYFGPGTRLLVL.

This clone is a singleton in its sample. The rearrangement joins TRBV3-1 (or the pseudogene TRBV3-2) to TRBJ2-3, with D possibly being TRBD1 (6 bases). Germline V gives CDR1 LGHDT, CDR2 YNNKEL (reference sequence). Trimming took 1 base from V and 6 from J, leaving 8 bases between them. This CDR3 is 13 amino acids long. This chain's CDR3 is CASSQGRGDTQYF. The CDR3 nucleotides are TGTGCCAGCAGCCAAGGAAGGGGGGATACGCAGTATTTT.

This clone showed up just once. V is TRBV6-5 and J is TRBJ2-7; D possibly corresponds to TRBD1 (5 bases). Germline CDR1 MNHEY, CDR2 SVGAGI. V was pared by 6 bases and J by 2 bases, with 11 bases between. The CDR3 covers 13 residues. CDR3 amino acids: CASRDSDTYEQYF. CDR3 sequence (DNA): TGTGCCAGCAGAGACAGCGATACCTACGAGCAGTACTTC.

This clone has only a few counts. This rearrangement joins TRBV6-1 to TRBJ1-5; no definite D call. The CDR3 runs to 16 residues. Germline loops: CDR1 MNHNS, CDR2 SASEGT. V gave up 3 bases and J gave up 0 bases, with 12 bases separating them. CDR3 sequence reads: CASSDLPGGSNQPQHF. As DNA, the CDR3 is TGTGCCAGCAGTGATTTGCCGGGAGGTAGCAATCAGCCCCAGCATTTT.

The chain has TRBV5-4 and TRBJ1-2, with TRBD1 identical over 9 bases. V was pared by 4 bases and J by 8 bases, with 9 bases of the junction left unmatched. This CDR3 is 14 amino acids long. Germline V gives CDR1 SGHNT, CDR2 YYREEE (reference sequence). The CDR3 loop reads CASSPTGGAGGYTF. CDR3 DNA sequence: TGTGCCAGCAGCCCTACAGGGGGCGCGGGCGGCTACACCTTC.

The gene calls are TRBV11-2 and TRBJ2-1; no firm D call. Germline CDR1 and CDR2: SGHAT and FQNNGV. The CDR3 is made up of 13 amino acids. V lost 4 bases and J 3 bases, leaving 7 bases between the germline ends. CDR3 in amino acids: CASSYNRYNEQFF. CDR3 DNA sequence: TGTGCCAGCAGCTACAACCGCTACAATGAGCAGTTCTTC.

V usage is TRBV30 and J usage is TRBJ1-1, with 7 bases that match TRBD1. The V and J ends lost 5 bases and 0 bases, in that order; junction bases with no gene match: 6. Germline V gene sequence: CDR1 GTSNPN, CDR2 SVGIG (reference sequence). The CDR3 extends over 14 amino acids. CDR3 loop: CAWVRDRLNTEAFF. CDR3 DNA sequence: TGTGCCTGGGTCAGGGACAGATTGAACACTGAAGCTTTCTTT.

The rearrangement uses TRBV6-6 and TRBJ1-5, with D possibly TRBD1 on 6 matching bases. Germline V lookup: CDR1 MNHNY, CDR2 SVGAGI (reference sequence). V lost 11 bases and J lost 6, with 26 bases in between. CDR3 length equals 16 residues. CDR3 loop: CARWGGRAGWIQPQHF. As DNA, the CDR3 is TGTGCCCGCTGGGGGGGGCGGGCTGGGTGGATTCAGCCCCAGCATTTT.

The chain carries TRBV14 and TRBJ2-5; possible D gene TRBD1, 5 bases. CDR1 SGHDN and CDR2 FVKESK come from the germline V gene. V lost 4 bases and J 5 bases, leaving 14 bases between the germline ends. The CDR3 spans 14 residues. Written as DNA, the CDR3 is TGTGCCAGCAGCCGACAGACTCGCGTGGAGACCCAGTACTTC. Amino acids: CASSRQTRVETQYF. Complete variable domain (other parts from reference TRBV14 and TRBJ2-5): EAGVTQFPSHSVIEKGQTVTLRCDPISGHDNLYWYRRVMGKEIKFLLHFVKESKQDESGMPNNRFLAERTGGTYSTLKVQPAELEDSGVYFCASSRQTRVETQYFGPGTRLLVL.

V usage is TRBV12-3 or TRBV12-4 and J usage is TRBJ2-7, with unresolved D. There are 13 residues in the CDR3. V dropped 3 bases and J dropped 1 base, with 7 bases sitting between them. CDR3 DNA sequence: TGTGCCAGCAGTTTGAGCCCGTCCTACGAGCAGTACTTC. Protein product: CASSLSPSYEQYF.

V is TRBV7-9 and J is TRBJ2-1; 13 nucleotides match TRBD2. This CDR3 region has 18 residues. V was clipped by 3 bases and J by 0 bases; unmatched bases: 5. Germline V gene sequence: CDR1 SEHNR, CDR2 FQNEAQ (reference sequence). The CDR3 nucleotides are TGTGCCAGCAGCTTGGGACTAGCGGGGTCTAGCTCCTACAATGAGCAGTTCTTC. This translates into CASSLGLAGSSSYNEQFF.

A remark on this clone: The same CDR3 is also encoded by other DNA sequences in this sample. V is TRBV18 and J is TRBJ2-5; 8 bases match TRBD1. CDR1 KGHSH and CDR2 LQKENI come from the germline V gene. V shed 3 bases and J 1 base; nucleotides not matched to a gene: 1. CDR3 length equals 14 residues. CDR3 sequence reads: CASSPGTGQETQYF. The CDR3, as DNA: TGTGCCAGCTCACCCGGGACAGGCCAAGAGACCCAGTACTTC.

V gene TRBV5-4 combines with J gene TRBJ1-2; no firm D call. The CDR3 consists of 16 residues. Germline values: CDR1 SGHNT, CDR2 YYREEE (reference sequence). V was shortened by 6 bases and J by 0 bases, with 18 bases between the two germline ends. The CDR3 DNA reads TGTGCCAGCACCCCAGGCGTCCGGCCCACTAACTATGGCTACACCTTC. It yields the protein CASTPGVRPTNYGYTF.

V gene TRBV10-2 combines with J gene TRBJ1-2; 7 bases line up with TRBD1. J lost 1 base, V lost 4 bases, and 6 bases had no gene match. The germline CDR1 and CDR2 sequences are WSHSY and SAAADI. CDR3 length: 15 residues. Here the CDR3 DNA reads TGCGCCAGCAGTGGAAGGGGGCGAGGTAACTATGGCTACACCTTC. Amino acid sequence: CASSGRGRGNYGYTF.

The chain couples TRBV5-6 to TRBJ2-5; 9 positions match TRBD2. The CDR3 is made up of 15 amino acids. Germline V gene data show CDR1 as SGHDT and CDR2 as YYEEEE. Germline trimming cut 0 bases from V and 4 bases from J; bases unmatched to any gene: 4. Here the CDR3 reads CASSLAGGGVETQYF. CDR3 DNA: TGTGCCAGCAGCTTGGCTGGCGGGGGGGTAGAGACCCAGTACTTC.

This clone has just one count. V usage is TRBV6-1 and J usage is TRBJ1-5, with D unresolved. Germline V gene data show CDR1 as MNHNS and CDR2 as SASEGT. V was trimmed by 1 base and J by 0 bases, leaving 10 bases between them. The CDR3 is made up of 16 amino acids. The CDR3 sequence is CASSEVSFYSNQPQHF. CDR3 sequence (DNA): TGTGCCAGCAGTGAAGTAAGCTTTTATAGCAATCAGCCCCAGCATTTT.

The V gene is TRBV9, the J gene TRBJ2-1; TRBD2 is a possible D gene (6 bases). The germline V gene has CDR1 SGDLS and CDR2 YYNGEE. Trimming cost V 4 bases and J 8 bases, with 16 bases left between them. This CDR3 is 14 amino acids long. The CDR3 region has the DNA TGTGCCAGCAGCATAGTTGGGGGGTCGGATGAGCAGTTCTTC. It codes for CASSIVGGSDEQFF. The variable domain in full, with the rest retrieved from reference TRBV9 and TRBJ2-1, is DSGVTQTPKHLITATGQRVTLRCSPRSGDLSVYWYQQSLDQGLQFLIQYYNGEERAKGNILERFSAQQFPDLHSELNLSSLELGDSALYFCASSIVGGSDEQFFGPGTRLTVL.

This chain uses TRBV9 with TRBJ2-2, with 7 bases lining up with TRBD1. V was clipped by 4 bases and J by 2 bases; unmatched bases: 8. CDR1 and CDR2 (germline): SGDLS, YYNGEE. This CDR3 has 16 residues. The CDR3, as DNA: TGTGCCAGCAGCCCCCAGGACAGGATCAACACCGGGGAGCTGTTTTTT. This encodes CASSPQDRINTGELFF.

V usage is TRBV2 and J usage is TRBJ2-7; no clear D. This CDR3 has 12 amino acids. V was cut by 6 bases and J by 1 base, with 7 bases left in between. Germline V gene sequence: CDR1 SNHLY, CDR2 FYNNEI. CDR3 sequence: CASRENSYEQYF. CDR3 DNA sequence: TGTGCCAGCAGGGAGAATTCCTACGAGCAGTACTTC.

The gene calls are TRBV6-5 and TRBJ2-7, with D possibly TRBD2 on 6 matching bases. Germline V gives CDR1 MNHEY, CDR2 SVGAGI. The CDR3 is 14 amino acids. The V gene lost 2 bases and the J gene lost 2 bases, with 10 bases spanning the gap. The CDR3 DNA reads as TGTGCCAGCAGTTACGGGGGGTGGGCCTACGAGCAGTACTTC. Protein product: CASSYGGWAYEQYF.

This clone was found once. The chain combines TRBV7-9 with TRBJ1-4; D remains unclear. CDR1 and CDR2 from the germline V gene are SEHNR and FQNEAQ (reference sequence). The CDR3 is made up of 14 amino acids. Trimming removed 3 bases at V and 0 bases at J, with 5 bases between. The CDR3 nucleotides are TGTGCCAGCAGCTTCGGTGCAACTAATGAAAAACTGTTTTTT. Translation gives CASSFGATNEKLFF.